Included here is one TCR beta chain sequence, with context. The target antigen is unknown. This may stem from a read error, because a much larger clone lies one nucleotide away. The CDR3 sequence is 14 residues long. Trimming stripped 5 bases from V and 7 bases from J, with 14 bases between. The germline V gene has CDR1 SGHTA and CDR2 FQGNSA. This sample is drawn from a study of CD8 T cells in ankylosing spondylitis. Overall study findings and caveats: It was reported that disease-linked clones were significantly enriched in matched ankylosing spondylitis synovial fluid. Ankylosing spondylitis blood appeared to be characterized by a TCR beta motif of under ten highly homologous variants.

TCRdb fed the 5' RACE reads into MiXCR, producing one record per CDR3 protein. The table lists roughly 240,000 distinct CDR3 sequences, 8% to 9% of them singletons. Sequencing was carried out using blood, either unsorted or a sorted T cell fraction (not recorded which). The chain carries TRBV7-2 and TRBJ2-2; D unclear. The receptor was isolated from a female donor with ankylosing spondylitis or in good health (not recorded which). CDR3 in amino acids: CASSLRVGFGELFF. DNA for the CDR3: TGTGCCAGCAGCCTTCGAGTAGGCTTCGGGGAGCTGTTTTTT.